These 6 T cell receptor beta chains were all obtained from the same sample, sequenced in a study of control samples from healthy donors and cancer patients. TCRdb keeps only in-frame clones here, not all; method: immunoSEQ multiplex PCR. The table includes about 98,000 clones, 79% detected once. The sample was blood. Receptors were obtained from a woman aged 30 to 39 in good health.

This clone has only one observation. This rearrangement joins TRBV7-3 to TRBJ2-3, with D maybe TRBD2 (6 bases). Germline values: CDR1 SGHTA, CDR2 FQGTGA. Trimming stripped 4 bases from V and 2 bases from J, with 13 bases between. The CDR3 runs to 15 residues. This CDR3 reads CASSSLPGVTDTQYF. CDR3 nucleotide sequence: TGTGCCAGCAGCTCCCTACCGGGGGTCACAGATACGCAGTATTTT.

The chain links TRBV7-2 to TRBJ2-3; a possible D gene is TRBD2 (5 bases). There are 15 residues in the CDR3. CDR1 and CDR2 from the germline V gene are SGHTA and FQGNSA. The ends were cut back, 4 bases at V and 3 bases at J, with 14 bases in the middle. CDR3 protein: CASSSRRTGTDTQYF. CDR3 in DNA: TGTGCCAGCAGCTCCCGACGGACTGGGACAGATACGCAGTATTTT.

This chain connects TRBV4-1 to TRBJ1-5, with no clear D. CDR3 size: 12 residues. The germline V and J ends were trimmed by 1 base and 6 bases, with 4 bases remaining between them. The germline V gene encodes CDR1 MGHRA and CDR2 YSYEKL. In DNA form, the CDR3 reads TGCGCCAGCAGCCAAGGATTTCAGCCCCAGCATTTT. Translating it yields CASSQGFQPQHF.

The chain has TRBV18 and TRBJ1-1; TRBD1 aligns across 7 bases. CDR1 and CDR2 from the germline V gene are KGHSH and LQKENI. Unmatched junction bases numbered 5, after V lost 5 bases and J lost 5 bases. This CDR3 spans 13 amino acids. The chain's CDR3 is CASSVDRETEAFF. As DNA, the CDR3 is TGTGCCAGCTCAGTCGACAGGGAAACTGAAGCTTTCTTT.

The V call is TRBV21-1, the J call TRBJ2-6. TRBV21-1 is a recognized pseudogene. The CDR3 is 17 amino acids. In nucleotides, the CDR3 is TGTGCCAGCAGCAAAGAGACGGTTATCTCTGGGGCCAACGTCCTGACTTTC. It is translated as CASSKETVISGANVLTF.

The V call is TRBV6-6, the J call TRBJ2-1; 11 bases line up with TRBD2. Trimming cost V 5 bases and J 3 bases; bases outside gene matches: 9. The germline CDR1 and CDR2 sequences are MNHNY and SVGAGI (reference sequence). CDR3 length equals 17 residues. CDR3 sequence (DNA): TGTGCCAGCAGTCGAACGGTAACTAGCGGGGGCTACAATGAGCAGTTCTTC. Amino acids: CASSRTVTSGGYNEQFF.